A selection of T cell receptor beta chains follows, all from one sample in a study of blood T cells in healthy people across ages. Each CDR3 protein gets one entry after TCRdb re-called the 5' RACE reads with MiXCR. The sample records 650,000 to 800,000 distinct CDR3 sequences, around 42% being singletons. Sequenced input: blood. These receptors all come from a man in his 60s in good health. CDR3s include the opening cysteine and the closing phenylalanine or tryptophan. The D gene is left open where the match is weak. Clone size appears in some rows only: once, few, many, or a class for an expanded clone.

D	V	size	J	DNA	CDR3
NA	TRBV20-1	NA	TRBJ2-3	TGCAGTGCTAGACCTCCCGATGCGGGAAGACCAGATACGCAGTATTTT	CSARPPDAGRPDTQYF
TRBD2	TRBV29-1	few	TRBJ2-5	TGCAGCGTTGGCGGGAGGGCCGAGACCCAGTACTTC	CSVGGRAETQYF
NA	TRBV6-6	few	TRBJ1-6	TGTGCCAGCAGTTCCTCCATGGGTTCACCCCTCCACTTT	CASSSSMGSPLHF
TRBD1	TRBV7-9	NA	TRBJ1-1	TGTGCCAGCAGGGGGTTACAGGGGGCGGACACTGAAGCTTTCTTT	CASRGLQGADTEAFF
TRBD1	TRBV7-2	NA	TRBJ1-6	TGTGCCAGCAGCTCACGAGGGGGCTCCATATTCAACGATTCACCCCTCCACTTT	CASSSRGGSIFNDSPLHF
NA	TRBV20-1	NA	TRBJ2-7	TGCAGTGCTCCAAGGGGGGCCTACGAGCAGTACTTC	CSAPRGAYEQYF
TRBD1	TRBV29-1	NA	TRBJ2-2	TGCAGCGCCGGACAGGGGGGGAAGCTGTTTTTT	CSAGQGGKLFF
NA	TRBV29-1	few	TRBJ2-3	TGCAGCGTTGCGCAGGGACGTAGCACAGATACGCAGTATTTT	CSVAQGRSTDTQYF
TRBD1	TRBV7-3	once	TRBJ2-2	TGTGCCAGCAGTTCGACCGGGACAGTGAACACCGGGGAGCTGTTTTTT	CASSSTGTVNTGELFF
NA	TRBV4-1	few	TRBJ2-2	TGCGCCAGCAGCCAAGAAAGGACCGGGGAGCCGTTTTTT	CASSQERTGEPFF
NA	TRBV12-3/TRBV12-4	NA	TRBJ2-1	TGTGCCAGCAGTCAGGGACTCCAAGAGACCCAGTTCTTC	CASSQGLQETQFF
TRBD1	TRBV12-3/TRBV12-4	few	TRBJ2-1	TGTGCCAGCAGTTTCCGGACAGGCAATGAGCAGTTCTTC	CASSFRTGNEQFF
NA	TRBV20-1	NA	TRBJ2-7	TGCAGTGGTAAGGGCACCTACAATGAGCAGTACTTC	CSGKGTYNEQYF
NA	TRBV27	few	TRBJ2-7	TGTGCCAGCAGTTTCCACCGGGACTCCTACGAGCAGTACTTC	CASSFHRDSYEQYF
NA	TRBV7-2	NA	TRBJ2-5	TGTGCCAGCAGCTTATTACGGGTCGATTGGGGGGTAGGACAAGAGACCCAGTACTTC	CASSLLRVDWGVGQETQYF
NA	TRBV20-1	once	TRBJ2-3	TGCAGTGCTAGAGATCCTGCCCATCATAGCACAGATATGCAGTATTTT	CSARDPAHHSTDMQYF
NA	TRBV6-2/TRBV6-3	few	TRBJ1-1	TGTGCCAGCAGGGGTTGGGGGATTTCGGACACTGAAGCTTTCTTT	CASRGWGISDTEAFF
NA	TRBV9	NA	TRBJ2-3	TGTGCCAGCTCCCGGATTAGCACAGATACGCAGTATTTT	CASSRISTDTQYF
TRBD2	TRBV20-1	NA	TRBJ2-3	TGCAGTGCTAGAGGCGGGGGGGCCATTACGCAGTATTTT	CSARGGGAITQYF
NA	TRBV18	NA	TRBJ2-5	TGTGCCAGCTCACCCGCTCCTAGGGGCGCGGGGCAAGAGACCCAGTACTTC	CASSPAPRGAGQETQYF
NA	TRBV7-9	NA	TRBJ2-3	TGTGCCAGCAGTGGCTCAGGACATAGCACAGATACGCAGTATTTT	CASSGSGHSTDTQYF
NA	TRBV4-3	NA	TRBJ2-1	TGCGCCAGCAGCCAAGATCCCCTCATGGAGGATGAGCAGTTCTTC	CASSQDPLMEDEQFF
NA	TRBV6-2/TRBV6-3	NA	TRBJ2-1	TGTGCCAGCAGCCCGAGGGGGGGGGCGGGTAATGAGCAGTTCTTC	CASSPRGGAGNEQFF
NA	TRBV28	NA	TRBJ2-3	TGCGCCAGCAGTCTGGGGAGCGGGCCCCGCACAGATACGCAGTATTTT	CASSLGSGPRTDTQYF
NA	TRBV28	NA	TRBJ2-2	TGTGCCAGCACCCCCGGGGGGAACACCGGGGAGCTGTTTTTT	CASTPGGNTGELFF
NA	TRBV10-3	NA	TRBJ2-2	TGTGCCATCAGTGAGCTCTGGCCCGGGGAGCTGTTTTTT	CAISELWPGELFF
NA	TRBV3-1	once	TRBJ1-1	TGTGCCAGCAGCCGGATTGCCCACGGGAACACTGAAGCTTTCTTT	CASSRIAHGNTEAFF
TRBD2	TRBV12-3/TRBV12-4	many	TRBJ2-7	TGTGCCAGCAGTCCCGCGAGGCAGCGGGGGGGCCTGATCGACGAGCAGTACTTC	CASSPARQRGGLIDEQYF
NA	TRBV4-1	once	TRBJ1-1	TGCGCCAGCAGCCACAATACAGGGAGCGCTGAAGCTTTCTTT	CASSHNTGSAEAFF
NA	TRBV6-2/TRBV6-3	few	TRBJ2-6	TGTGCCAGTCGGACTGCTGGGGCCAACGTCCTGACTTTC	CASRTAGANVLTF
NA	TRBV4-3	few	TRBJ2-7	TGCGCCAGCAGCCAAGATACCGGGACCCGCTCCTACGAGCAGTACTTC	CASSQDTGTRSYEQYF
NA	TRBV27	NA	TRBJ2-1	TGTGCCAGCAGGCGGGGTGGCGTGGATGAGCAGTTCTTC	CASRRGGVDEQFF
NA	TRBV2	few	TRBJ2-1	TGTGCCAGCAGCGAACTACTGAGCGACAATGAGCAGTTCTTC	CASSELLSDNEQFF
NA	TRBV28	few	TRBJ1-4	TGTGCCAGCAGGGTGCGGAATGAAAAACTGTTTTTT	CASRVRNEKLFF
NA	TRBV28	few	TRBJ2-5	TGTGCCAGCAGTCAAAGGGACACTAGGGTTACCCAGTACTTC	CASSQRDTRVTQYF
NA	TRBV10-1	NA	TRBJ1-4	TGCGCCAGCAGTGTGAGAGTCGGCGAAAAACTGTTTTTT	CASSVRVGEKLFF
NA	TRBV20-1	few	TRBJ1-5	TGCAGTGCCCTCGAGGGCCACAGGGTCAAACAGCCCCAGCATTTT	CSALEGHRVKQPQHF
NA	TRBV11-2	many	TRBJ2-7	TGTGCCAGCAGCTTAGATCCAGGACACCTATCCCTGCAGTACTTC	CASSLDPGHLSLQYF
NA	TRBV5-5	NA	TRBJ1-6	TGTGCCAGCAGCTGGGAGGGTTGGAATTCACCCCTCCACTTT	CASSWEGWNSPLHF
NA	TRBV7-9	many	TRBJ2-3	TGTGCCAGCAGCTTAGCCGAGACCCGACAGGCAGATACGCAGTATTTT	CASSLAETRQADTQYF
TRBD1	TRBV6-5	few	TRBJ2-3	TGTGCCAGCAGTTACCCCTCTGGGGGACAGGGGGAGCAAGATACGCAGTATTTT	CASSYPSGGQGEQDTQYF